The entry that follows covers one TCR beta chain sequence. TCR beta sequences were obtained from blood CD8+ and CD4+ T cells. TEMRA cells were FACS-enriched and CD8+ and CD4+ T cells negatively isolated. V was shortened by 1 base and J by 5 bases, with 13 bases between the two germline ends. Looked up from germline, CDR1 is SEHNR and CDR2 is FQNEAQ (reference sequence). The CDR3 covers 15 residues. The entry originates in a study of CD8 T cells in Susac syndrome. RNA amounts of 0.5 to 1 ug underwent reverse transcription with random hexamers. An immunoSEQ multiplex PCR generated amplified TCR beta CDR3 products spanning 54 Vbeta and 13 Jbeta. TCRdb re-analysed the immunoSEQ multiplex PCR reads in MiXCR, keeping a single row per CDR3 protein. The table has 110,000 or so distinct CDR3 sequences, 85% to 95% seen once.

This chain links TRBV7-9 with TRBJ2-3; tentatively, D is TRBD1 (7 bases). Sequencing was carried out using CD8+ T cells from PBMCs. This clonotype was obtained from a human donor in good health. The CDR3 coding sequence is TGTGCCAGCAGCTTAGTGCGCAGGGGGGAAGATACGCAGTATTTT. Translated, it gives CASSLVRRGEDTQYF.